This TCR beta chain was documented in a study of CXCR3-negative and CXCR3-positive naive CD8 T cells (dated by TCRdb to about 2019). Study-level background: About 150 million TRB reads were obtained in total, roughly 1.5 +/- 0.3 million reads per library. Diversity and physicochemical repertoire analyses were performed on about 12 donors pooled from two independent experiments. The TRBV-TRBJ cluster analysis covered naive subsets from several donors and memory cells from 3 donors.

From a lookup of the germline V gene, CDR1 and CDR2 are SGHRS and YFSETQ. Spanning cysteine to phenylalanine, the CDR3 consists of 13 amino acids. No DNA has been recorded. No count is given, but going by its frequency this clonotype is medium-sized (0.01 to 0.1%). Its specific antigen is unknown. Study-wide conclusions, independent of this receptor: Because surface CD5, which is linked to self-reactivity in mice, was comparable between the naive subsets, TCR interaction strength was also inferred from the physicochemical properties of TRB CDR3s. Comparably high repertoire diversity was found in both naive subsets, whereas much lower repertoire diversity was found in memory CD8+ T cells. Freshly isolated PBMCs were used for most assays because CXCR3 expression partially decreased after cryopreservation. TRB CDR3s from CXCR3-positive naive cells showed higher hydrophobicity (lower Kidera factor 4), lower energy, and higher strength and volume indices than CXCR3-negative naive cells. Naive CXCR3-negative and CXCR3-positive cells from the same donor showed similar TRBV-TRBJ usage, whereas memory cells showed distinct patterns.

Each CD8+ T cell subset was flow-sorted in triplicate, and 300,000 or so cells per subset were placed directly into RLT lysis buffer. To exclude memory contaminants, naive CD8+ T cells were stringently defined as CD45RO-CCR7+CD27+CD95-. Using standard density gradient centrifugation, peripheral blood mononuclear cells were isolated from buffy coats. A FACSAria III was used to flow-sort naive CXCR3-negative and CXCR3-positive CD8+ T cells. Total RNA was extracted from sorted cells with an RNeasy Mini Kit. Sequencing instrument: NextSeq 550. The Human TCR Profiling Kit (MiLaboratory) was used to make UMI-labeled 5' RACE TRB cDNA libraries. cDNA synthesis used the entire amount of extracted RNA, and PCR amplification then used the entire amount of cDNA produced. Libraries were prepared in parallel using an identical number of PCR cycles. The study's own analysis went as follows. MIGEC and MiXCR extracted about 50,000 +/- 10,000 unique UMI-labeled TRB cDNA molecules per library, requiring at least two reads per UMI. On average, about 40,000 +/- 10,000 functional in-frame TRB CDR3 nucleotide clonotypes lacking stop codons were found per library. Diversity metrics, including normalized Shannon-Wiener and Chao1, were computed in VDJtools after downsampling to 5000 UMI-labeled TRB molecules per sample. VDJtools computed clonotype-size-weighted physicochemical properties of the central five CDR3 residues: interaction energy, strength, volume and Kidera factor 4. TCRdb reprocessed the reads, and each CDR3 protein sequence is entered once, without DNA. TCRdb's processing, not the study's, gives the V and J calls here. This sample's table lists thousands of distinct CDR3 sequences. The ten largest account for around 0.98% of the sample.

Recombination linked TRBV5-1 to TRBJ2-3; TCRdb indicates TRBD1, and absent DNA this call remains unverified. The sample comprised naive CXCR3- CD8+ T cells from blood. The sample's cell subset or site label, in plain terms: CD45RO-CCR7+CD27+CD95- naive CD8+ T cells lacking CXCR3 (TNR3-). The receptor's source is a human donor in good health. Some clones in this sample may be carry-over from other donors' samples. CDR3 loop: CASSLAGGDTQYF.